This T cell receptor beta chain is from a study of blood T cell repertoires in COVID-19. Authors' processing steps: Reference gene primer amplification in the assay estimated nucleated cell counts. The repertoire was sequenced with immunoSEQ multiplex PCR; TCRdb's copy has only in-frame clones and lacks some. For V, J and clone size, that table is used; D and trimming come from the DNA. The table records a few hundred thousand clones, about 83% of them present only once. Trimming cost V 5 bases and J 6 bases, with 14 bases left between them. From germline, CDR1 is MNHEY and CDR2 SMNVEV (reference sequence). The CDR3 has 14 residues.

This TCR was sampled from a woman between 40 and 55 years old who had recovered from COVID-19. The V and J genes are TRBV27 and TRBJ1-5, with D possibly being TRBD1 (6 bases). Sequencing was carried out using PBMCs or T cells enriched from blood (not recorded which). Here the CDR3 DNA reads TGTGCCAGCAGTCCTAACAGGGTTGGTCAGCCCCAGCATTTT. Amino acids: CASSPNRVGQPQHF.